The TCR beta chain described here comes from a study of cytomegalovirus exposure and HLA in healthy donors (TCRdb year 2017). About the full investigation: According to an earlier analysis of 587 of the donors, 150 million to 200 million T cells yielded 120 million or so unique TCR beta sequences and around 280 Gb of sequence data. The study profiled the T cell repertoires of fewer than 850 subjects by immunosequencing and related them to cytomegalovirus serostatus. Along with the roughly 610-subject first cohort, a separate validation cohort of over a hundred different subjects was used. To decide whether each TCR beta V gene segment behaved as functional or pseudogenic, an earlier analysis of some 600 of the donors relied on high-throughput TCR beta sequencing. The study combined high-throughput TCR immunosequencing, statistical association of individual TCRs with disease status, and machine learning to predict cytomegalovirus infection status. A later analysis re-analyzed previously published TCR beta repertoires from 660 or so donors and added high-resolution HLA genotyping to study TCR occurrence patterns. The number of donors typed differed by locus, with about 629-640 for A, B, C, DRB1 and DQB1, about 500 for DQA1, 600 to 610 for DPA1, and under 490 for DPB1. Of the approximately 400 genotyped donors, roughly 80% fell in the genetic ancestry cluster associated with self-reported Caucasian donors. Because of strong linkage in the cohort, roughly five DR-DQ haplotypes were treated as single units for association and clustering. A later genetic analysis took genome-wide SNP genotypes for 398 of the 666 donors and used that subset as a discovery cohort. On average, around 230,000 unique TCR beta nucleotide sequences were sequenced per donor among roughly 430 genotyped donors of the cohort, with 15% to 20% of those sequences being non-productive. Donor age, sex, ethnicity and CMV serostatus were compiled alongside the repertoire data. The study was designed to test whether signatures of past pathogen exposure could be identified by cataloging public T cell receptors. HLA typing covered class I and class II loci at four-digit resolution. The later analysis used no new phenotypic data to find candidate immune exposures, relying instead on TCR beta sequences and their occurrence across donors. All discovery cohort repertoires had been generated on a single sequencing platform. About 280 gigabases of sequencing data and around 90 million unique TCR sequences made up an early release that covered 640 HLA-typed donors.

The cohort consisted of 600 to 700 healthy bone marrow donors. Cohort members were all nominally healthy when sampled, although unrecorded immune exposures were likely present. The donor tested CMV seropositive and was one of the 289 seropositive cohort members. Every donor gave a peripheral blood sample, and the peripheral blood mononuclear cells from that sample were used for TCR beta sequencing. Genomic DNA was extracted from the blood cell samples with the Qiagen DNeasy Blood Extraction Kit. What the research found in general, with its limitations: According to the authors, the approach could potentially be generalized to other disease states and immunological phenotypes. Because counts were too low, fewer than 20 rarely observed V segments, including chromosome 9 orphons, were excluded from the earlier analysis of 587 of the donors. Compared with equally common non-associated chains, HLA-associated TCR beta chains in a later analysis were more clonally expanded and had lower generation probabilities. An earlier analysis of 587 of the donors showed that most TCR beta V segments appeared in productive rearrangements either about 87% or about 30% of the time, which broadly matched IMGT annotations. When HLA alleles, especially DR and DQ, strongly co-occurred, TCR associations were difficult to assign to individual alleles. In a later analysis, TCR association rates were found to vary across HLA loci, with the most associated TCRs seen for DRB1 alleles and the fewest for HLA-C alleles. Three of the identified cytomegalovirus-associated TCR beta chains were confirmed in vitro to be specific for cytomegalovirus antigens. A later analysis associated around 16,000 TCR beta sequences with specific HLA alleles at a false discovery rate of 0.05. The study listed approximately 150 TCR beta chains as associated with cytomegalovirus. The classifier was reported to diagnose cytomegalovirus status with high specificity and sensitivity in both the original cohort and the validation cohort. In a later analysis, most CMV-associated TCR beta chains were found to appear HLA-restricted, with HLA associations seemingly driven largely by CMV exposure. Some IMGT-functional V segments, including TRBV6-2 and TRBV6-3, could not be distinguished by the 87-base-pair reads and were therefore excluded. The sequencing pipeline was judged likely to have produced a cluster of highly shared sequence variants as a technical artifact. Correlated functional status among segregating V segments might reflect linkage disequilibrium, but an unknown experimental factor could not be ruled out. In this cohort, only TCR beta chains were sequenced, and detectable features were limited by the absence of alpha or paired-chain data. A further reported finding was that TCR beta sequences accurately predicted the HLA-A and HLA-B alleles for most subjects in the first cohort. Several of the top co-occurrence clusters appeared to be linked to parvovirus B19, influenza, CMV and Epstein-Barr virus, according to a later analysis. Compared with the roughly 670-donor mean, donors in an Asian-associated ancestry cluster had fewer N-insertions in productive TCRs, according to a later genetic analysis. An association between a missense DCLRE1C variant and V-gene and J-gene trimming of TCR beta chains was found in a later genetic analysis and replicated in an independent cohort. The only immune exposure information available for the cohort was CMV serostatus. Presence/absence analyses assumed roughly uniform sequencing depth across donors, an assumption that may not hold. Most TCR sequences were seen in very few donors, while some public TCRs were found in many individuals. HLA typing was unavailable for some donors at each locus, so association tests used only the typed subset.

As concerns this clone: Its recognized antigen is unknown. No clone much larger than this one lies a single base away; base qualities are absent.

As encoded in the germline V gene, CDR1 is KGHSH while CDR2 is LQKENI. The CDR3 holds 13 amino acids from the cysteine to the phenylalanine. The CDR3 DNA has 39 bases and is translated from base 1. V is cut back by 3 bases and J by 10 bases, with 5 bases in the junction unmatched. Libraries were prepared through the immunoSEQ multiplex PCR assay. For the multiplex PCR, a mixture combining 60 forward primers for TCR Vbeta segments and 13 reverse primers for TCR Jbeta segments was used. Amplification of the CDR3 region of rearranged TCR beta genes was performed with a multiplex PCR assay on genomic DNA. On the Illumina HiSeq System, the amplified TCR beta libraries were sequenced as 87-base-pair reads. From the authors' description of their analysis: Across the 640 or so repertoires, a later analysis counted approximately 83 million unique TCR beta chains, around 11 million of which were shared by at least two donors. A nearest-neighbor algorithm error-corrected the raw reads and collapsed the reads into unique sequences, merging closely related sequences to remove PCR and sequencing errors. CDR3 sequences were aligned to IMGT reference sequences to assign V, D and J gene segments. For a sequence to be retained, a match of at least six nucleotides was required to both a V gene segment and a J gene segment. Rearrangements were called productive when the CDR3 lacked stop codons and stayed in frame with V and J; all others were non-productive. CDR3 was defined according to IMGT convention as the region running from the second conserved V-encoded cysteine to the conserved J-encoded phenylalanine. The earlier analysis of around 640 of the donors excluded sequences that lacked an unambiguous match to a single V gene segment. An earlier analysis of 587 of the donors called V segments functional above 56.7% productive rearrangements and segregating when the between-donor standard deviation exceeded 5%. A statistical classification framework was developed to diagnose cytomegalovirus status using the catalog of TCR beta chain sequences. In a later analysis, V and J genes were assigned by comparing TCR nucleotide sequences against IMGT/GENE-DB human TR gene sequences. The TCRdist pipeline was used in a later analysis to assign CDR3 sequences and most-parsimonious VDJ recombination scenarios. A later analysis defined each TCR beta chain by its CDR3 amino acid sequence plus V-gene family, and excluded reads lacking a unique V-gene family. In a later analysis, fewer than 600 highly shared, low-generation-probability nucleotide sequences were removed to address suspected cross-contamination and a sequencing artifact. In a later analysis, a clonal expansion index was calculated for each public chain from normalized within-repertoire ranks of inferred template counts. In a later analysis, generation probabilities were computed with a VDJ recombination model fitted to out-of-frame rearrangements, and the resulting probabilities were checked against IGoR. Hypergeometric tests were used in a later analysis to score TCR-TCR, TCR-HLA and TCR-CMV co-occurrence, with a repertoire-size bias correction applied to the TCR pairs. To estimate false discovery rates, a later analysis permuted the HLA or CMV assignments 20 times. In a later analysis, co-occurring TCRs were grouped using DBSCAN, and TCRdist sequence similarity was added for clustering within HLA-allele-positive subsets. Repertoires with fewer than 30,000 or more than 120,000 public chains, plus five repertoires with anomalous nucleotide sharing, were excluded from co-occurrence clustering. The clones in this table, taken by TCRdb from immuneACCESS, are in-frame only. Not every clone is retained; where verified, under half of the shortfall comes from an unresolved V gene, and the cause of the rest is unknown. From that table come the V and J calls and clone size; the DNA was used to work out D and trimming. The sample profile shows hundreds of thousands of clones; 77% of them were found once. Of the sample, less than 3.5% falls within the top ten clones.

Specimen: PBMCs. The source is a woman aged 55-69 years in good health and CMV-seropositive. The sequence joins TRBV18 to TRBJ1-1, with TRBD1 matching 10 junction bases. The DNA is as follows: TGTGCCAGCTCACCGACAGGGGGCAGAGGAGCTTTCTTT. Its coded protein is CASSPTGGRGAFF.